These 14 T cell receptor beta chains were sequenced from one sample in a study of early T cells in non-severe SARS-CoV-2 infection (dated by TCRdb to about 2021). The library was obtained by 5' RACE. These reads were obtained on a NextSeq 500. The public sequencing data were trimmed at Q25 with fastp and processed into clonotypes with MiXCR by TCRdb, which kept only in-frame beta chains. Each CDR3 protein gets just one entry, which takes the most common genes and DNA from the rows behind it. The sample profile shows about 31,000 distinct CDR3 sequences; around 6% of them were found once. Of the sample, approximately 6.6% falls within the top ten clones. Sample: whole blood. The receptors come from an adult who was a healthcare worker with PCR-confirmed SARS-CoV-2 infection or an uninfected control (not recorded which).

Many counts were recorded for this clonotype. The CDR3 sequence is CASSVGQGGVGEAFF. Here the CDR3 DNA reads TGTGCCAGCAGCGTAGGACAGGGAGGGGTAGGTGAAGCTTTCTTT. V and J are TRBV9 and TRBJ1-1, with 7 bases aligning to TRBD1. The germline V gene encodes CDR1 SGDLS and CDR2 YYNGEE. The CDR3 sequence is 15 residues long. V shed 0 bases, J shed 7 bases, and the junction held 9 bases outside the gene matches. Looking up the rest from reference TRBV9 and TRBJ1-1 gives the full variable domain: DSGVTQTPKHLITATGQRVTLRCSPRSGDLSVYWYQQSLDQGLQFLIQYYNGEERAKGNILERFSAQQFPDLHSELNLSSLELGDSALYFCASSVGQGGVGEAFFGQGTRLTVV.

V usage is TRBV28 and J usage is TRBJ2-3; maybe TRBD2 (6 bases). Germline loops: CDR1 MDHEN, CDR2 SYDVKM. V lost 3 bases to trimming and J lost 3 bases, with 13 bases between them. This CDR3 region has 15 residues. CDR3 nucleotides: TGTGCCAGCAGTTTTGAGGGAGGATGGACAGATACGCAGTATTTT. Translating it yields CASSFEGGWTDTQYF.

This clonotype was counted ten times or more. CDR3 region: CASSRQPTGELFF. The CDR3, as DNA: TGTGCCAGTAGTAGACAGCCCACCGGGGAGCTGTTTTTT. The V call is TRBV19, the J call TRBJ2-2; a possible D gene is TRBD1 (5 bases). The CDR3 spans 13 residues. Germline assignment: CDR1 LNHDA and CDR2 SQIVND (reference sequence). V lost 4 bases and J lost 4, with 7 bases in between.

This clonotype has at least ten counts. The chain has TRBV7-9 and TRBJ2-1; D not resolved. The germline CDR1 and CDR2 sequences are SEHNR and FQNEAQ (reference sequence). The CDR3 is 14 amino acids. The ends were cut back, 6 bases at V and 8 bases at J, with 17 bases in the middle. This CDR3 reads CASSPRWTFDEQFF. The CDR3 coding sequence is TGTGCCAGCAGTCCAAGATGGACCTTTGATGAGCAGTTCTTC.

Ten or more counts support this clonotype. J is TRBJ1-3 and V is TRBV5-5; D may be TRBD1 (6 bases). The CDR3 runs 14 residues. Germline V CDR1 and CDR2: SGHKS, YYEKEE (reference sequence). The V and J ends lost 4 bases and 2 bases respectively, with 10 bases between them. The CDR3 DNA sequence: TGTGCCAGCAGCACCGGGACAACTGGAAACACCATATATTTT. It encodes CASSTGTTGNTIYF.

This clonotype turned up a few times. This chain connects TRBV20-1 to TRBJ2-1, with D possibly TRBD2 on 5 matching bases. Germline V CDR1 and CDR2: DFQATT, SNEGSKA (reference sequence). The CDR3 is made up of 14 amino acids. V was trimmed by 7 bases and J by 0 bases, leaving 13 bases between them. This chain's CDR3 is CSVGSTDSYNEQFF. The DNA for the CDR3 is TGCAGTGTAGGGAGTACGGACTCCTACAATGAGCAGTTCTTC.

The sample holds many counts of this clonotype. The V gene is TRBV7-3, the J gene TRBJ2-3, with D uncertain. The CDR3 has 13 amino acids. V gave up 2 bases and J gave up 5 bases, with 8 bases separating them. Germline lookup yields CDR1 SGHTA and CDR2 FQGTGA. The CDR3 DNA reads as TGTGCCAGCAGCTTATATACGGAAGATACGCAGTATTTT. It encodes CASSLYTEDTQYF. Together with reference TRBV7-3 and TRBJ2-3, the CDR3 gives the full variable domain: GAGVSQTPSNKVTEKGKYVELRCDPISGHTALYWYRQSLGQGPEFLIYFQGTGAADDSGLPNDRFFAVRPEGSVSTLKIQRTERGDSAVYLCASSLYTEDTQYFGPGTRLTVL.

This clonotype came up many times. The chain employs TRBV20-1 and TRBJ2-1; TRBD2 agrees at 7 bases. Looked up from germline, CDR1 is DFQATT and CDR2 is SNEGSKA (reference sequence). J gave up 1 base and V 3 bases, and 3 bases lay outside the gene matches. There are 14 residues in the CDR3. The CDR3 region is CSASWGGSYNEQFF. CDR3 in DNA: TGCAGTGCTAGCTGGGGAGGGTCCTACAATGAGCAGTTCTTC.

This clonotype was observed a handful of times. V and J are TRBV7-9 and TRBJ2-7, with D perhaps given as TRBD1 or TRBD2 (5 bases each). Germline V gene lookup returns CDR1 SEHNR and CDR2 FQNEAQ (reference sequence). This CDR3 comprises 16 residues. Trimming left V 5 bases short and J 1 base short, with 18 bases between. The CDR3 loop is CASSLPGRLGSYEQYF. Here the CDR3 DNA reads TGTGCCAGCAGCCTGCCGGGACGCCTGGGATCCTACGAGCAGTACTTC.

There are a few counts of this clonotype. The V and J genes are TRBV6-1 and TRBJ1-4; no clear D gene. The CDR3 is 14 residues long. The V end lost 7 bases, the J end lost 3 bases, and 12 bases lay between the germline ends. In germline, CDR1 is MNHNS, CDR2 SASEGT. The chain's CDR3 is CASTRLPANEKLFF. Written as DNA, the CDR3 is TGTGCCAGCACCCGGCTCCCGGCTAATGAAAAACTGTTTTTT.

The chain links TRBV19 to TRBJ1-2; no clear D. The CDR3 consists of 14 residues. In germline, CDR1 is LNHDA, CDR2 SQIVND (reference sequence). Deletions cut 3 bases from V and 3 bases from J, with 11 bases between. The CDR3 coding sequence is TGTGCCAGTAGTATGGCGTGGGTTGACTATGGCTACACCTTC. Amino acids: CASSMAWVDYGYTF.

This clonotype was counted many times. The CDR3 region is CATSTDREDGEKLFF. CDR3 bases: TGTGCCACGTCGACTGACAGGGAAGATGGCGAAAAACTGTTTTTT. This chain joins TRBV28 and TRBJ1-4; 7 bases are a match to TRBD1. V was clipped by 10 bases and J by 8 bases; unmatched bases: 16. The V gene's germline CDR1 is MDHEN and CDR2 SYDVKM. This CDR3 spans 15 amino acids.

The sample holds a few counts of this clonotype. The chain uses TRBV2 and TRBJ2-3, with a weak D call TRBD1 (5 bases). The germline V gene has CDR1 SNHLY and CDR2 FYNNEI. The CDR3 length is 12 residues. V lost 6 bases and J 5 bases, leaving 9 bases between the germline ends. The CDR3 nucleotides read TGTGCCAGCAGCAGACAGAAAGATACGCAGTATTTT. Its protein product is CASSRQKDTQYF.

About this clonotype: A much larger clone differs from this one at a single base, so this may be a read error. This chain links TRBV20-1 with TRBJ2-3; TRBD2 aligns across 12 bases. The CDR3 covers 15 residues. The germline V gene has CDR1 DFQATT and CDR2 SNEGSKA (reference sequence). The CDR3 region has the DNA TGCAGTGGTAGAGATGGCCTAGCGGGAGGGAAGGCGCAGTATTTT. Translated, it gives CSGRDGLAGGKAQYF.